The clone carrying this T cell receptor (beta chain) has a handful of counts. These data belong to a study of blood T cell repertoires in COVID-19. Across the study: COVID-19 samples, acute and convalescent, were from the United States, Italy and Spain. From T cells, B-cell-depleted T cells, or PBMCs came the material, which was cDNA or gDNA.

In the authors' methods: Reference gene primers were amplified, and this amplification served to estimate nucleated cell counts. Assay: immunoSEQ multiplex PCR; the TCRdb copy retains only in-frame clones and omits some. That table gives V, J and clone size, and the DNA gave D and trimming. Here the sample spans about 60,000 clones, about four fifths being singletons. CDR1 is SGHDN, CDR2 FVKESK, per germline. The CDR3 length is 16 residues. Trimming cost V 6 bases and J 6 bases, with 21 bases left between them. The V and J genes are TRBV14 and TRBJ2-1, with D maybe TRBD2 (7 bases). Sequences were obtained from peripheral blood. The clonotype comes from a human donor in a cohort sampled during active COVID-19. The CDR3 nucleotides are TGTGCCAGCAGTATTCCGCTAGGGGGAGGGAGCAATGAGCAGTTCTTC. It translates to CASSIPLGGGSNEQFF. Complete variable domain (other parts from reference TRBV14 and TRBJ2-1): EAGVTQFPSHSVIEKGQTVTLRCDPISGHDNLYWYRRVMGKEIKFLLHFVKESKQDESGMPNNRFLAERTGGTYSTLKVQPAELEDSGVYFCASSIPLGGGSNEQFFGPGTRLTVL.